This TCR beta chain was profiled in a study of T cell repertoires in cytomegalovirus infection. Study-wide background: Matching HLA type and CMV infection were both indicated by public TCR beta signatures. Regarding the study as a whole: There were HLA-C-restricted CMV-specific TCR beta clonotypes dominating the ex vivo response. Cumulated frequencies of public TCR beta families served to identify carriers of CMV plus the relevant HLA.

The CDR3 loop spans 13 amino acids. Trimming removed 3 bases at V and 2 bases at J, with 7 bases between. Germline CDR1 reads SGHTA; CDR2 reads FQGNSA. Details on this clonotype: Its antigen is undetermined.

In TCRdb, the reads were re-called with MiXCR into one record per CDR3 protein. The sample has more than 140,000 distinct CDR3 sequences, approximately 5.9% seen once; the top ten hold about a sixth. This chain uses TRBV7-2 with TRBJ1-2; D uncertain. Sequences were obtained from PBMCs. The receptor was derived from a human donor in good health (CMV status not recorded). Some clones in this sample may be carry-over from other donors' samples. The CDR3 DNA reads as TGTGCCAGCAGCTTTACCACCAACTATGGCTACACCTTC. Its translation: CASSFTTNYGYTF.